A selection of T cell receptor beta chains follows, all from one sample in a study of CD8 T cells in ankylosing spondylitis. A single record per CDR3 protein comes from TCRdb applying MiXCR to the 5' RACE reads. The sample yields 80,000 to 100,000 distinct CDR3 sequences, roughly 8.3% seen once. The sequencing input was blood, either unsorted or a sorted T cell fraction (not recorded which). These receptors were taken from a male donor with ankylosing spondylitis or in good health (not recorded which). Each CDR3 is given with its conserved first and last residue. Fields, in order: J gene, V gene, clone size, D gene, CDR3 length, CDR3 protein, CDR3 DNA. The D gene is left open where the match is weak. Clone size appears in some rows only: once, few, many, or a class for an expanded clone.

TRBJ2-1 | TRBV6-1 | many | TRBD1 | 13 | CASRHRQGGEQFF | TGTGCCAGCAGACACCGACAGGGCGGGGAGCAGTTCTTC
TRBJ2-2 | TRBV18 | NA | TRBD1 | 16 | CASSSDRGANTGELFF | TGTGCCAGCTCATCAGACAGGGGTGCGAACACCGGGGAGCTGTTTTTT
TRBJ2-1 | TRBV20-1 | many | NA | 12 | CSAKLGGHEQFF | TGCAGTGCTAAGTTGGGTGGGCATGAGCAGTTCTTC
TRBJ2-6 | TRBV20-1 | many | NA | 14 | CSAPATAGANVLTF | TGCAGTGCTCCCGCGACTGCCGGGGCCAACGTCCTGACTTTC
TRBJ2-1 | TRBV29-1 | many | NA | 19 | CSVEDLSLVLDIPYNEQFF | TGCAGCGTTGAAGATTTGAGTTTGGTGTTGGACATTCCTTACAATGAGCAGTTCTTC
TRBJ1-5 | TRBV12-3/TRBV12-4 | many | NA | 13 | CASSFSALEPQHF | TGTGCCAGCAGTTTCTCGGCTCTAGAACCCCAGCATTTT
TRBJ1-1 | TRBV2 | many | NA | 12 | CASRRVNTEAFF | TGTGCCAGCAGAAGGGTGAACACTGAAGCTTTCTTT
TRBJ2-1 | TRBV29-1 | NA | TRBD2 | 14 | CSVAGTSGTNEQFF | TGCAGCGTTGCCGGGACTAGCGGGACGAATGAGCAGTTCTTC
TRBJ1-3 | TRBV28 | many | NA | 14 | CASNRWTAGNTIYF | TGTGCCAGCAATCGATGGACAGCTGGAAACACCATATATTTT
TRBJ1-1 | TRBV25-1 | many | NA | 13 | CASISRQNTEAFF | TGTGCCAGCATTTCCCGACAGAACACTGAAGCTTTCTTT
TRBJ1-6 | TRBV19 | many | NA | 16 | CASSIGSGAVGSPLHF | TGTGCCAGTAGTATAGGATCTGGGGCCGTCGGTTCACCCCTCCACTTT
TRBJ1-2 | TRBV6-1 | many | NA | 12 | CASSEGDGGYTF | TGTGCCAGCAGTGAGGGGGACGGGGGCTACACCTTC
TRBJ2-5 | TRBV29-1 | many | NA | 12 | CSVDRVRETQYF | TGCAGCGTTGACAGGGTGCGTGAGACCCAGTACTTC
TRBJ2-1 | TRBV24-1 | many | NA | 14 | CATSDRGSYNEQFF | TGTGCCACCAGTGACCGGGGCTCCTACAATGAGCAGTTCTTC
TRBJ2-3 | TRBV9 | NA | TRBD2 | 18 | CASSVGLAGGTSTDTQYF | TGTGCCAGCAGCGTAGGACTAGCGGGGGGCACTAGCACAGATACGCAGTATTTT
TRBJ2-7 | TRBV5-5 | many | TRBD2 | 15 | CASSLGLAGTYEQYF | TGTGCCAGCAGCTTGGGACTAGCGGGAACCTACGAGCAGTACTTC
TRBJ2-5 | TRBV18 | many | TRBD1 | 17 | CASSPSGTGTREETQYF | TGTGCCAGCTCACCTTCCGGGACAGGCACGCGGGAAGAGACCCAGTACTTC
TRBJ2-1 | TRBV29-1 | many | NA | 15 | CSVGPRSLLHNEQFF | TGCAGCGTCGGCCCTAGGTCACTACTACACAATGAGCAGTTCTTC
TRBJ2-5 | TRBV5-1 | many | NA | 15 | CASSTDSGGGETQYF | TGCGCCAGCAGCACGGATAGCGGAGGGGGAGAGACCCAGTACTTC
TRBJ1-2 | TRBV5-5 | many | NA | 15 | CASSFRPGFNYGYTF | TGTGCCAGCAGCTTCCGACCGGGTTTCAACTATGGCTACACCTTC
TRBJ2-3 | TRBV7-2 | NA | NA | 14 | CASRKSGSTDTQYF | TGTGCCAGCAGAAAAAGCGGAAGCACAGATACGCAGTATTTT
TRBJ2-7 | TRBV12-5 | many | TRBD1 | 15 | CASGRGGAGSYEQYF | TGTGCTAGTGGCCGAGGGGGCGCGGGCTCCTACGAGCAGTACTTC
TRBJ2-3 | TRBV7-9 | many | NA | 16 | CASSRDGRGDTDTQYF | TGTGCCAGCAGTAGGGACGGCAGAGGGGACACAGATACGCAGTATTTT
TRBJ2-5 | TRBV5-1 | many | NA | 13 | CASSPEYQETQYF | TGCGCCAGCAGCCCAGAGTACCAAGAGACCCAGTACTTC
TRBJ2-7 | TRBV9 | many | TRBD2 | 18 | CASSVGSGTSGSSYEQYF | TGTGCCAGCAGCGTAGGATCCGGGACTAGCGGGAGTTCTTACGAGCAGTACTTC
TRBJ1-6 | TRBV20-1 | many | NA | 13 | CSAREGRDSPLHF | TGCAGTGCTAGAGAGGGCAGGGACTCACCCCTCCACTTT
TRBJ2-1 | TRBV2 | NA | NA | 15 | CASMLVGLSYNEQFF | TGTGCCAGCATGCTGGTGGGGCTCTCCTACAATGAGCAGTTCTTC
TRBJ1-1 | TRBV15 | many | NA | 14 | CATSREMRETEAFF | TGTGCCACCAGCAGAGAGATGAGGGAAACTGAAGCTTTCTTT
TRBJ2-7 | TRBV6-2/TRBV6-3 | many | NA | 12 | CASSYREKKQYF | TGTGCCAGCAGTTACAGGGAGAAGAAGCAGTACTTC
TRBJ1-5 | TRBV10-3 | many | NA | 12 | CARWDVGQPQHF | TGTGCCCGGTGGGATGTAGGTCAGCCCCAGCATTTT
TRBJ2-1 | TRBV7-2 | many | TRBD2 | 17 | CASSLGISGGAYNEQFF | TGTGCCAGCAGCTTAGGTATTAGCGGGGGGGCCTACAATGAGCAGTTCTTC
TRBJ2-3 | TRBV3-1 | many | NA | 16 | CASSRRVRTSTDTQYF | TGTGCCAGCAGCCGCCGCGTGCGAACCAGCACAGATACGCAGTATTTT
TRBJ2-1 | TRBV19 | many | NA | 14 | CASSWGGAGNEQFF | TGTGCCAGTTCCTGGGGTGGAGCGGGTAATGAGCAGTTCTTC
TRBJ2-7 | TRBV5-1 | many | NA | 13 | CASSFREAYEQYF | TGCGCCAGCAGCTTTAGGGAAGCCTACGAGCAGTACTTC
TRBJ1-2 | TRBV6-5 | NA | NA | 15 | CASSYYRGTSYGYTF | TGTGCCAGCAGCTACTACCGTGGGACCTCCTATGGCTACACCTTC
TRBJ2-1 | TRBV20-1 | many | NA | 14 | CSARGAPGYNEQFF | TGCAGTGCTAGAGGCGCCCCTGGATACAATGAGCAGTTCTTC
TRBJ2-2 | TRBV4-2 | many | TRBD2 | 15 | CASSPPGLGAGELFF | TGTGCCAGCAGCCCCCCGGGACTAGGAGCCGGGGAGCTGTTTTTT
TRBJ2-1 | TRBV20-1 | few | NA | 12 | CSARAHGEGGFF | TGCAGTGCTAGAGCCCACGGAGAGGGAGGATTCTTC
TRBJ1-6 | TRBV25-1 | many | NA | 14 | CASSEARVDSPLHF | TGTGCCAGCAGTGAAGCCCGAGTTGATTCACCCCTCCACTTT
TRBJ2-1 | TRBV4-3 | many | NA | 16 | CASSQDPSGLMGEQFF | TGCGCCAGCAGCCAAGATCCCTCAGGGCTTATGGGGGAGCAGTTCTTC
TRBJ2-5 | TRBV7-2 | many | NA | 13 | CASRRDLQETQYF | TGTGCCAGCAGACGGGACCTCCAAGAGACCCAGTACTTC
TRBJ2-1 | TRBV27 | NA | NA | 14 | CASSPIGGSNEQFF | TGTGCCAGCAGCCCTATTGGGGGGTCCAATGAGCAGTTCTTC
TRBJ2-5 | TRBV3-1 | many | NA | 12 | CASSQLRETQYF | TGTGCCAGCAGCCAGCTACGGGAGACCCAGTACTTC
TRBJ1-1 | TRBV5-1 | many | TRBD1 | 14 | CASSSGGASTEAFF | TGCGCCAGCAGCTCAGGGGGCGCGAGCACTGAAGCTTTCTTT
TRBJ2-5 | TRBV10-3 | NA | NA | 15 | CAISDSGFGQETQYF | TGTGCCATCAGTGATTCGGGATTCGGGCAAGAGACCCAGTACTTC
TRBJ2-3 | TRBV19 | NA | TRBD2 | 15 | CASRRLAGERDTQYF | TGTGCCAGTAGACGTCTAGCGGGAGAGAGAGATACGCAGTATTTT
TRBJ2-2 | TRBV6-4 | NA | TRBD1 | 15 | CASSETGGNTGKLFF | TGTGCCAGCAGTGAGACAGGGGGGAACACCGGGAAGCTGTTTTTT
TRBJ1-2 | TRBV5-1 | NA | NA | 13 | CASSCRQPYGYTF | TGCGCCAGCAGCTGCAGACAGCCATATGGCTACACCTTC
TRBJ2-7 | TRBV20-1 | few | TRBD1 | 16 | CSARDTGQGHPYEQYF | TGCAGTGCTAGAGATACAGGACAGGGGCATCCCTACGAGCAGTACTTC
TRBJ2-2 | TRBV11-3 | NA | NA | 13 | CASSPTGAGELFF | TGTGCCAGCAGCCCAACGGGGGCCGGGGAGCTGTTTTTT
TRBJ2-2 | TRBV18 | many | NA | 15 | CASSPTTSATGELFF | TGTGCCAGCTCACCGACGACATCAGCCACCGGGGAGCTGTTTTTT
TRBJ1-5 | TRBV23-1 | few | NA | 15 | CASSVLFHYGQPQHF | TGCGCCAGCAGTGTTTTGTTCCACTATGGTCAGCCCCAGCATTTT
TRBJ2-2 | TRBV5-6 | many | TRBD1 | 16 | CASSSFDRVGTGELFF | TGTGCCAGCAGCTCCTTCGACAGGGTCGGCACCGGGGAGCTGTTTTTT
TRBJ2-1 | TRBV20-1 | few | NA | 15 | CSARGQATGYNEQFF | TGCAGTGCTAGGGGCCAGGCCACGGGCTACAATGAGCAGTTCTTC
TRBJ2-2 | TRBV12-3/TRBV12-4 | many | NA | 14 | CASSLRLRYGELFF | TGTGCCAGCAGTTTAAGGTTGCGTTACGGGGAGCTGTTTTTT
TRBJ1-2 | TRBV29-1 | many | TRBD1 | 15 | CSVYGQGAFDYGYTF | TGCAGCGTTTATGGACAGGGGGCATTTGACTATGGCTACACCTTC
TRBJ1-4 | TRBV10-3 | few | NA | 14 | CAISEAGARGKLFF | TGTGCCATCAGTGAGGCGGGGGCGCGGGGAAAACTGTTTTTT
TRBJ2-3 | TRBV7-2 | many | NA | 16 | CASSLAGQGGSDTQYF | TGTGCCAGCAGCTTAGCGGGGCAGGGAGGTTCAGATACGCAGTATTTT
TRBJ2-5 | TRBV4-3 | NA | TRBD2 | 14 | CASSQETSGPTQYF | TGCGCCAGCAGCCAAGAGACTAGCGGGCCGACCCAGTACTTC